The T cell receptor beta chain described here comes from a study of OX40 agonist ivuxolimab in advanced cancers. Overall study: Patients enrolled in dose escalation were diagnosed with hepatocellular carcinoma, melanoma, renal cell or head and neck cancer.

Study results and limitations: Researchers did not establish what antigens the expanded peripheral T cells target. At doses 0.1 to 3.0 mg/kg, CD4+ and CD8+ clones expanded.

Any history of autoimmune disease or systemic immunosuppression disqualified patients. This clone was observed a single time. Its antigen is unknown. The protocol was immunoSEQ multiplex PCR, while the TCRdb copy is restricted to in-frame clones and leaves out a portion. The sample holds about 70,000 clones; 89% are singletons and the top ten take approximately 0.99%. The source is an adult with an advanced solid tumor such as melanoma, head and neck, liver or kidney cancer. Material: CD4+ or CD8+ T cells sorted from blood, obtained in a trial of the OX40 agonist ivuxolimab.

CDR3: CASSVNRDSSYEQYF. CDR3 DNA sequence: TGTGCCAGCAGCGTTAACCGGGACAGCTCCTACGAGCAGTACTTC. V gene TRBV11-2 combines with J gene TRBJ2-7, with 7 bases identical to TRBD1. J lost 0 bases, V lost 5 bases, and 7 bases had no gene match. This CDR3 spans 15 amino acids. The germline V gene has CDR1 SGHAT and CDR2 FQNNGV.